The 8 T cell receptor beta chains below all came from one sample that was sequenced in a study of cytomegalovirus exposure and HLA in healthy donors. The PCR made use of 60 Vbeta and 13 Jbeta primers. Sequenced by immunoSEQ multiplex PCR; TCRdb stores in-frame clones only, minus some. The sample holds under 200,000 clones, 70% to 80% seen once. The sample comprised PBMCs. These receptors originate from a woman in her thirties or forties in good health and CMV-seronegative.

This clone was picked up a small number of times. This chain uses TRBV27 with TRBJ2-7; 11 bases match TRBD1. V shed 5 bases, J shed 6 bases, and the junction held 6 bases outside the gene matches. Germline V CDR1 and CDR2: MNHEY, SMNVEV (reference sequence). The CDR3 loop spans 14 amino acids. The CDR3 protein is CASSPGTGGREQYF. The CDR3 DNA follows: TGTGCCAGCAGTCCCGGGACAGGGGGACGCGAGCAGTACTTC.

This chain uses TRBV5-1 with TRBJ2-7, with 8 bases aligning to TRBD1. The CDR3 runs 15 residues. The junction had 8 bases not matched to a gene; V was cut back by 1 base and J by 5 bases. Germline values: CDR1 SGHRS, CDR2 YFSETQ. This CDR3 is CASSLSGQGAHEQYF. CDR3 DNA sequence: TGCGCCAGCAGCTTGTCGGGTCAGGGGGCCCACGAGCAGTACTTC.

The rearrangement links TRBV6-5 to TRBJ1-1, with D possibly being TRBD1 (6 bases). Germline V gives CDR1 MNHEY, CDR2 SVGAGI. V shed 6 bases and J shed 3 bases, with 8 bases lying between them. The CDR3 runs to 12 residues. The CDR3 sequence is CASRSGDTEAFF. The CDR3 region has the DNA TGTGCCAGCAGGTCAGGGGACACTGAAGCTTTCTTT.

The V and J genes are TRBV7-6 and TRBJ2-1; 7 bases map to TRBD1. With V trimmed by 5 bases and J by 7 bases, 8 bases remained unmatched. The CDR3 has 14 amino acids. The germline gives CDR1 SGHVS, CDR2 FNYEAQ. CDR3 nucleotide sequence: TGTGCCAGCAGCCCAACAGGGGAAGGGAATGAGCAGTTCTTC. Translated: CASSPTGEGNEQFF.

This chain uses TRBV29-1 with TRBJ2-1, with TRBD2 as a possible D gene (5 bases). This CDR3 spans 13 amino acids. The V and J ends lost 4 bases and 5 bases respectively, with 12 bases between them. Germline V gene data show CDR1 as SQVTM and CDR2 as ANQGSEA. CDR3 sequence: CSVGAAVDNEQFF. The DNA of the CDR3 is TGCAGCGTTGGAGCGGCGGTCGACAATGAGCAGTTCTTC.

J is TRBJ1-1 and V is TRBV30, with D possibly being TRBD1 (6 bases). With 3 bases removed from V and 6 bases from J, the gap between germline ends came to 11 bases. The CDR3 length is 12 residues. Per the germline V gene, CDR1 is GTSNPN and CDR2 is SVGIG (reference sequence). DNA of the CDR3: TGTGCCTGGAGCCAAACAGGGCCTGAAGCTTTCTTT. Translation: CAWSQTGPEAFF.

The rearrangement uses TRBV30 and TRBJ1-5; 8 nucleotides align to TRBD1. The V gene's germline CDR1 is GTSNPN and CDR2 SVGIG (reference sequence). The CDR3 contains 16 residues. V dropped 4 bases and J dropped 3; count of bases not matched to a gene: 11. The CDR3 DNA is TGTGCCTGGAATTCACCCGGGACAGGTAACAATCAGCCCCAGCATTTT. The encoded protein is CAWNSPGTGNNQPQHF.

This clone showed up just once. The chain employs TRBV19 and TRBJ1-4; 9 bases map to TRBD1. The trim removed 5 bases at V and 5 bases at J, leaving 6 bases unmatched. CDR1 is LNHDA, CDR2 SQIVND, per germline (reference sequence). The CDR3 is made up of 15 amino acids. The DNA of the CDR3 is TGTGCCAGTAGTTTGCAAGGGACAGGGAATGAAAAACTGTTTTTT. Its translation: CASSLQGTGNEKLFF.